This TCR beta chain was found in a study of Graves' ophthalmopathy and Graves' hyperthyroidism. Across the study: Ophthalmopathy absent within 18 months of follow-up marked hyperthyroidism as stable. Study-wide points: The study's model predicted ophthalmopathy progression at 70.59% sensitivity and 72.22% specificity.

Amplified TCR beta CDR3 regions were obtained using RNA transcripts as template. The first-round RT-PCR employed HTBI primers together with the Qiagen OneStep RT-PCR kit. A multiplex PCR was then performed as the second round. TCRdb reanalysed the multiplex PCR reads using MiXCR and keeps one entry per CDR3 protein. The table has about 1.1 million distinct CDR3 sequences, less than 45% seen once. This clonotype came up a few times. The antigen remains undetermined. With 2 bases clipped from V and 5 bases from J, the junction kept 3 bases outside the gene matches. CDR3 size: 13 residues. Germline values: CDR1 MNHEY, CDR2 SVGAGI.

The receptor was derived from an adult man with Graves' hyperthyroidism. The sample was peripheral blood or thyroid tissue (not recorded which). V usage is TRBV6-5 and J usage is TRBJ2-7, with 7 nucleotides matching TRBD2. CDR3 region: CASSYNSGNEQYF. CDR3 nucleotides: TGTGCCAGCAGTTACAACAGCGGGAACGAGCAGTACTTC.